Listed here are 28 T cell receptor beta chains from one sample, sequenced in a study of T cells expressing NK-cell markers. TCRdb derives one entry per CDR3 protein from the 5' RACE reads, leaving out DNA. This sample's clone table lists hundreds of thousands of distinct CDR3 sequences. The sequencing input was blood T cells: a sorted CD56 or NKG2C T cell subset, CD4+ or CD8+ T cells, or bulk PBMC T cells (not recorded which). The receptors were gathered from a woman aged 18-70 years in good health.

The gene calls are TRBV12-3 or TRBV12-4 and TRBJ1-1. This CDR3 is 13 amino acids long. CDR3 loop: CASSFDGYTEAFF.

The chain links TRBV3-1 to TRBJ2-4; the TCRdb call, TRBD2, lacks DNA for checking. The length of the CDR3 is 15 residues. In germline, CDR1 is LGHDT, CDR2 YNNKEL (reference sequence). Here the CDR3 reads CASSQDPGEGNIQYF.

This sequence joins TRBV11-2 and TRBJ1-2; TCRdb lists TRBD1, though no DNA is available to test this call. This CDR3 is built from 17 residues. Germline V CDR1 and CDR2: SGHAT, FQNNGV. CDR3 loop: CASSLEVERGRLYGYTF.

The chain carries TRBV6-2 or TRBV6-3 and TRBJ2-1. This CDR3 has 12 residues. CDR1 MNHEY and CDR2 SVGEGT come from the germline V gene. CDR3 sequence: CASSYSSYEQFF.

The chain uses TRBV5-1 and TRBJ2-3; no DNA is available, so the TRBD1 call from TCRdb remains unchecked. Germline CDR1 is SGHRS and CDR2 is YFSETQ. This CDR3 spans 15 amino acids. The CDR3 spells CASSPRQGRTDTQYF.

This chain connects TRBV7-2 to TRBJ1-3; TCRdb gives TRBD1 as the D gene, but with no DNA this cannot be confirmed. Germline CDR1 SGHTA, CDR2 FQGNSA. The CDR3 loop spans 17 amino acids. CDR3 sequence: CASSPTGLMLSGNTIYF.

This chain's CDR3 is CASRRTGLNYGYTF. This chain joins TRBV12-3 or TRBV12-4 and TRBJ1-2; absent DNA, TCRdb's TRBD1 call cannot be checked. The CDR3 has 14 amino acids.

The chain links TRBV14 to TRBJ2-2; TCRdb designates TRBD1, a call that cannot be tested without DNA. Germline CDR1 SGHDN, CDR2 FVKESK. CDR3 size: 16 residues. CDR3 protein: CASSQDTRGRTGELFF. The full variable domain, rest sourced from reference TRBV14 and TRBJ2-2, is EAGVTQFPSHSVIEKGQTVTLRCDPISGHDNLYWYRRVMGKEIKFLLHFVKESKQDESGMPNNRFLAERTGGTYSTLKVQPAELEDSGVYFCASSQDTRGRTGELFFGEGSRLTVL.

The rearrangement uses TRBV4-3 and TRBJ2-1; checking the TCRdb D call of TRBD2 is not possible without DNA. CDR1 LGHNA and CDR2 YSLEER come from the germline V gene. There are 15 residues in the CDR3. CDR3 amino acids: CASSQEAGADNEQFF.

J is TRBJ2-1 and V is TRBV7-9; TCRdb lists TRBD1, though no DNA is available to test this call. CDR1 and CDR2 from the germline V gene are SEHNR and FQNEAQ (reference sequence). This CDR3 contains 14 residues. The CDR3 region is CASTWGQADNEQFF.

The CDR3 spells CSGGSDGGNIQYF. This sequence joins TRBV29-1 and TRBJ2-4; the D gene TCRdb calls, TRBD1, cannot be checked with no DNA. The CDR3 sequence is 13 residues long. Germline loops: CDR1 SQVTM, CDR2 ANQGSEA. Complete variable domain (other parts from reference TRBV29-1 and TRBJ2-4): SAVISQKPSRDICQRGTSLTIQCQVDSQVTMMFWYRQQPGQSLTLIATANQGSEATYESGFVIDKFPISRPNLTFSTLTVSNMSPEDSSIYLCSGGSDGGNIQYFGAGTRLSVL.

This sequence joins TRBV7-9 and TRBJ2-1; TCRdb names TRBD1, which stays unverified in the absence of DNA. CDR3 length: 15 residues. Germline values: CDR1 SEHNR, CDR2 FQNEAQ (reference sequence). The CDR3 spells CASSSHRAGLNEQFF.

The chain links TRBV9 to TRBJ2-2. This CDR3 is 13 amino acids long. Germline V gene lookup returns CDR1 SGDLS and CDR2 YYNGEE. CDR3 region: CASSVEFTGELFF.

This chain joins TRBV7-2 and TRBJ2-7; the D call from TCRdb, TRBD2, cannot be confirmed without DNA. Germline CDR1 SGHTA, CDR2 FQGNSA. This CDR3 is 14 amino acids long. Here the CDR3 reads CASSLPVALREQYF. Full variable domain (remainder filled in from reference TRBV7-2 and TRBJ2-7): GAGVSQSPSNKVTEKGKDVELRCDPISGHTALYWYRQSLGQGLEFLIYFQGNSAPDKSGLPSDRFSAERTGGSVSTLTIQRTQQEDSAVYLCASSLPVALREQYFGPGTRLTVT.

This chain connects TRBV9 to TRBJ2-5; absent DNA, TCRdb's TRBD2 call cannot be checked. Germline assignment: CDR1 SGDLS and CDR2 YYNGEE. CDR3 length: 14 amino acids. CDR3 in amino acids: CASSVGSGKETQYF.

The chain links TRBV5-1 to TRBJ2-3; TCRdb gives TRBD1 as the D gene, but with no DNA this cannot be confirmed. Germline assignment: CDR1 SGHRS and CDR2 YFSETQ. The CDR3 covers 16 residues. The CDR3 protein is CASSFTTGSGGDTQYF. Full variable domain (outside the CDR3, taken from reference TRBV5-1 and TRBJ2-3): KAGVTQTPRYLIKTRGQQVTLSCSPISGHRSVSWYQQTPGQGLQFLFEYFSETQRNKGNFPGRFSGRQFSNSRSEMNVSTLELGDSALYLCASSFTTGSGGDTQYFGPGTRLTVL.

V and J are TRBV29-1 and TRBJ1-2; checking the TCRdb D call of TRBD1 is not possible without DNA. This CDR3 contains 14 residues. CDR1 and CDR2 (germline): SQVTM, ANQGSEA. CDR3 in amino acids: CSVASGQVNYGYTF.

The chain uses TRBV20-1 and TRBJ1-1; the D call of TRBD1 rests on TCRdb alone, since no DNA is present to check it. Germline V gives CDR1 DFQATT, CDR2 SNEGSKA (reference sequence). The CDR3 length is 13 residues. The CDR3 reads CSAREGPNTEAFF.

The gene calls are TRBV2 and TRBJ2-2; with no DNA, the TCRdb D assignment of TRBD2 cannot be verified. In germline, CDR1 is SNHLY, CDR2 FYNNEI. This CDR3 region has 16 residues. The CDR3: CASSTASGRGTGELFF.

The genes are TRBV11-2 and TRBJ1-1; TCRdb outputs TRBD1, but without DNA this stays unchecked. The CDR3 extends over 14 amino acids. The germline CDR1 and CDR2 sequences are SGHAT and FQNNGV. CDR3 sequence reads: CASSWPGANTEAFF.

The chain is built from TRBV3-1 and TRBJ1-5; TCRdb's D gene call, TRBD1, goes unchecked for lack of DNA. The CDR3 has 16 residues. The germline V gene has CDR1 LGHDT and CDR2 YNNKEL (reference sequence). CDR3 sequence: CASSHNTGPSNQPQHF.

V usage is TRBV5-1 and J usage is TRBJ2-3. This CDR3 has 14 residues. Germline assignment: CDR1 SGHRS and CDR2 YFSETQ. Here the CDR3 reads CASSLPREADTQYF.

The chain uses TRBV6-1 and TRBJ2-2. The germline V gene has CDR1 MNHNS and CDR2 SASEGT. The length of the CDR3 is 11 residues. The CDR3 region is CASSSYGELFF.

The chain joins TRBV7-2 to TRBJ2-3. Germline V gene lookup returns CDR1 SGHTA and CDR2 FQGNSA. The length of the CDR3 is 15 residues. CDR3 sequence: CASSSSGASTDTQYF.

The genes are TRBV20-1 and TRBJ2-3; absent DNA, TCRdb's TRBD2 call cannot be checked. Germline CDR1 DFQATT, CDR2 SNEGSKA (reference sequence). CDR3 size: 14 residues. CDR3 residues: CSARDRRGSDTQYF.

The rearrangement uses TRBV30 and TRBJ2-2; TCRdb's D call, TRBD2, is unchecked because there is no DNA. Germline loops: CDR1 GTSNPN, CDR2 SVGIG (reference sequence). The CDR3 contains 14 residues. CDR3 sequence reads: CAWSGTSLLGELFF.

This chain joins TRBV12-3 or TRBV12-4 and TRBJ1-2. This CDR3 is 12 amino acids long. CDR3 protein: CASTDNSYGYTF.

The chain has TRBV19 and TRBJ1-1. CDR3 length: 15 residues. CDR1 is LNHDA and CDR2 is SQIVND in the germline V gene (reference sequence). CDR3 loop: CASSINGNSNTEAFF. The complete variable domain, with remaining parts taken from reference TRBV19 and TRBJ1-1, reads DGGITQSPKYLFRKEGQNVTLSCEQNLNHDAMYWYRQDPGQGLRLIYYSQIVNDFQKGDIAEGYSVSREKKESFPLTVTSAQKNPTAFYLCASSINGNSNTEAFFGQGTRLTVV.